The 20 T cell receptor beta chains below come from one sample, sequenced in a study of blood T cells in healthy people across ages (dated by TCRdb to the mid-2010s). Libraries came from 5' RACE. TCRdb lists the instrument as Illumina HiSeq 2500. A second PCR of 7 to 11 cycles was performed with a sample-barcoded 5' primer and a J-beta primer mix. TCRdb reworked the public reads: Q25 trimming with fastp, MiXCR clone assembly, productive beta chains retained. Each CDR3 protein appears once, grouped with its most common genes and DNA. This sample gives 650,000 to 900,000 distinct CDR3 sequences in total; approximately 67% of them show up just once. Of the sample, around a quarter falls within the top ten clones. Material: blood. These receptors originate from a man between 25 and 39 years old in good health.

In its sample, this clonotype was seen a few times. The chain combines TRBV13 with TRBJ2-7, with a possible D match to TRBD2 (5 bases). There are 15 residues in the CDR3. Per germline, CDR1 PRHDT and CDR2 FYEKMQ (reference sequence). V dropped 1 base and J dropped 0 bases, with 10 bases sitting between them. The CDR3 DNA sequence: TGTGCCAGCAGCTTAGAGACTGGGAGCTCCTACGAGCAGTACTTC. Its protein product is CASSLETGSSYEQYF.

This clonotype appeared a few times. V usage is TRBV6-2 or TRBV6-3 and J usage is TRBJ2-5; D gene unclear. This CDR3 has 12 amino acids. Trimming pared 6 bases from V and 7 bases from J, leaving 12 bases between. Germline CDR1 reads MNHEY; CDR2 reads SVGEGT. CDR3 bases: TGTGCCAGCAGCCCCCCCTCCGGGACCCAGTACTTC. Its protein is CASSPPSGTQYF.

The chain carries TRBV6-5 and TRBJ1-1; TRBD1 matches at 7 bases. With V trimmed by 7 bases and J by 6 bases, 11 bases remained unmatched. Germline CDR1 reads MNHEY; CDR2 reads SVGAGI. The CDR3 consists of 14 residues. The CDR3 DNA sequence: TGTGCCAGCAACGACAGGGATCGGAGCGCTGAAGCTTTCTTT. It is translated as CASNDRDRSAEAFF.

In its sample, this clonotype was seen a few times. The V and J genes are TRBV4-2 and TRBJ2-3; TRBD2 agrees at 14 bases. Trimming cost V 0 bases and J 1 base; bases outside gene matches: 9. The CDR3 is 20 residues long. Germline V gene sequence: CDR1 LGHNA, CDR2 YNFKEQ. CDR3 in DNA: TGTGCCAGCAGCCAAGAGAGGGGGACTAGCGGGGGTGTGCGCACAGATACGCAGTATTTT. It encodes CASSQERGTSGGVRTDTQYF.

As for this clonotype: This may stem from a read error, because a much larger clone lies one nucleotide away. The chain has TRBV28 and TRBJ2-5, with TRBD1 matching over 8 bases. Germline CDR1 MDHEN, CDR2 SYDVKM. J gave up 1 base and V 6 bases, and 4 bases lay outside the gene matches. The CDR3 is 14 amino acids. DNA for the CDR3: TGTGCCAGCAGCAACGACAGGGGCCAAGAGACCCAGTACTTC. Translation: CASSNDRGQETQYF. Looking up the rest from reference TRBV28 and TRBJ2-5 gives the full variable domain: DVKVTQSSRYLVKRTGEKVFLECVQDMDHENMFWYRQDPGLGLRLIYFSYDVKMKEKGDIPEGYSVSREKKERFSLILESASTNQTSMYLCASSNDRGQETQYFGPGTRLLVL.

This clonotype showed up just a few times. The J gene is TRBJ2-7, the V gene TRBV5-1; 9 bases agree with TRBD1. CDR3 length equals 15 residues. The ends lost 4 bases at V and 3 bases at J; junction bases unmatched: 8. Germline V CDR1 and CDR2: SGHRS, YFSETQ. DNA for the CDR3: TGCGCCAGCAGCCCGGGACAGGGTGCCCTCTACGAGCAGTACTTC. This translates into CASSPGQGALYEQYF.

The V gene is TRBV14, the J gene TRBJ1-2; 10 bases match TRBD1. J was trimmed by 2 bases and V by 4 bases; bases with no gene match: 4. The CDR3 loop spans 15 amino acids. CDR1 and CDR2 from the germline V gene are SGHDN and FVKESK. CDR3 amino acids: CASSLSTGGNYGYTF. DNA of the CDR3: TGTGCCAGCAGCCTATCGACAGGGGGCAACTATGGCTACACCTTC.

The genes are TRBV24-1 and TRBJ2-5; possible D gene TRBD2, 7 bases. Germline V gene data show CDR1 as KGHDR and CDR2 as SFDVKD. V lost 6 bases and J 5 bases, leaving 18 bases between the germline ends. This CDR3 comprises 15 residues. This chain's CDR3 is CATSLSGGAEETQYF. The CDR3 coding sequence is TGTGCCACCAGTTTGAGTGGGGGGGCTGAGGAGACCCAGTACTTC.

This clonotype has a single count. The CDR3 DNA is TGCAGTGCTAGTGGATCTTCAGGGGCTGGAAACACCATATATTTT. Translated, it gives CSASGSSGAGNTIYF. The chain couples TRBV20-1 to TRBJ1-3; D is perhaps TRBD1 (6 bases). Per the germline V gene, CDR1 is DFQATT and CDR2 is SNEGSKA (reference sequence). V gave up 3 bases and J gave up 2 bases, with 14 bases separating them. The CDR3 has 15 residues.

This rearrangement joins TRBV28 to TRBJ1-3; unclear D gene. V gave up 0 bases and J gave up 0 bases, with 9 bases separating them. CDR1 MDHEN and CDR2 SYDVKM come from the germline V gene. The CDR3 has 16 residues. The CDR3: CASSLWDGFSGNTIYF. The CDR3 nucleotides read TGTGCCAGCAGTTTATGGGACGGCTTCTCTGGAAACACCATATATTTT.

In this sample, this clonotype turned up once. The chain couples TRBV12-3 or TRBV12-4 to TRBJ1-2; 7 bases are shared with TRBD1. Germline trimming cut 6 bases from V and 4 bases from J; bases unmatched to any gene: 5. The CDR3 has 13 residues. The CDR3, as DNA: TGTGCCAGCAGGGAGGGGGCAGGCTATGGCTACACCTTC. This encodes CASREGAGYGYTF.

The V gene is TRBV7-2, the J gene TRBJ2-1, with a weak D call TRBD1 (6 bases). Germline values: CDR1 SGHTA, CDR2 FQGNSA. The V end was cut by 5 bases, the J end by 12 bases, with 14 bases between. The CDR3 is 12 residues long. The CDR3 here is CASSPSGVRQFF. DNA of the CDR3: TGTGCCAGCAGCCCGTCAGGGGTAAGGCAGTTCTTC.

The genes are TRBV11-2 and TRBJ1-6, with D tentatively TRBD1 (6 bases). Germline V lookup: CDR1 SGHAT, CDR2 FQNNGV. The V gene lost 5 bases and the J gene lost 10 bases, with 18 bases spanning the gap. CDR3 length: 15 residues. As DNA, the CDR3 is TGTGCCAGCAGCCCCACCGGGACAAGTTTATCACCCCTCCACTTT. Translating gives CASSPTGTSLSPLHF.

The chain's CDR3 is CSAVATGSSYEQYF. CDR3 in DNA: TGCAGTGCCGTCGCGACAGGGAGCTCCTACGAGCAGTACTTC. The chain carries TRBV20-1 and TRBJ2-7; 7 bases line up with TRBD1. Unmatched junction bases numbered 8, after V lost 6 bases and J lost 0 bases. The length of the CDR3 is 14 residues. Germline V lookup: CDR1 DFQATT, CDR2 SNEGSKA (reference sequence).

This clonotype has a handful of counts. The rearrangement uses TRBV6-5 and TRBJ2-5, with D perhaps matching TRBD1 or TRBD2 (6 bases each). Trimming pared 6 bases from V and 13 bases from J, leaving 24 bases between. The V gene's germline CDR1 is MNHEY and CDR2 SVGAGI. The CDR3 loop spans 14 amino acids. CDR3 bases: TGTGCCAGCAGACCCGTCGAGGGGGGCCGGTACGGGTACTTC. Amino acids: CASRPVEGGRYGYF.

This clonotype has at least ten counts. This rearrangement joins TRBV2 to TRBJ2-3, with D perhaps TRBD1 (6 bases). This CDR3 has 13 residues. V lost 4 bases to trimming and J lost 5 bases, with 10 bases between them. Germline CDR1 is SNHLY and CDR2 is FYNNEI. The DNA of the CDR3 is TGTGCCAGCAGTGGACAGGTGGGAGATACGCAGTATTTT. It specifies CASSGQVGDTQYF.

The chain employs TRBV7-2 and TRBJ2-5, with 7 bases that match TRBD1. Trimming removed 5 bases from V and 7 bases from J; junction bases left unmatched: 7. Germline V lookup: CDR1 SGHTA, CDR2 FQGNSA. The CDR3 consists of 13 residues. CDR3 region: CASSQGQLWTQYF. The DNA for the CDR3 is TGTGCCAGCAGCCAGGGACAGCTCTGGACCCAGTACTTC. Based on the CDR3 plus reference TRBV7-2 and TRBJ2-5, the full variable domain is GAGVSQSPSNKVTEKGKDVELRCDPISGHTALYWYRQSLGQGLEFLIYFQGNSAPDKSGLPSDRFSAERTGGSVSTLTIQRTQQEDSAVYLCASSQGQLWTQYFGPGTRLLVL.

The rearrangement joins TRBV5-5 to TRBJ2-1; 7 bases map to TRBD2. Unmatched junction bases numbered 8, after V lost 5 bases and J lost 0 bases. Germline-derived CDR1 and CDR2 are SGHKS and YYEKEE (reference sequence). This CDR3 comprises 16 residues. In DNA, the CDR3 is TGTGCCAGCAGTCTACCCGGGGGGATCTCCTACAATGAGCAGTTCTTC. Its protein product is CASSLPGGISYNEQFF.

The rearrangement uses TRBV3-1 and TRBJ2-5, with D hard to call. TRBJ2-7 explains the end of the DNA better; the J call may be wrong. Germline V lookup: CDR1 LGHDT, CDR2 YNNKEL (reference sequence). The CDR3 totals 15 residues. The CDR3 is CASSQGEALAYEQYF. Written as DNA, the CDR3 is TGTGCCAGCAGCCAAGGGGAAGCGTTAGCCTACGAGCAGTACTTC.

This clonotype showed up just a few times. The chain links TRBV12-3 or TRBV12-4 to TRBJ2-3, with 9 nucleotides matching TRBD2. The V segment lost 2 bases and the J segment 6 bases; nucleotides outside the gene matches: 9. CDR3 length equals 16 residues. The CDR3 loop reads CASSLPAGGPSDTQYF. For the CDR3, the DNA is TGTGCCAGCAGTTTACCAGCGGGGGGCCCTTCGGATACGCAGTATTTT.